One T cell receptor (beta chain) is described in this entry. The data derive from a study of blood T cell repertoires in COVID-19. Study-level information: PBMCs, B-cell-depleted T cells, or T cells provided the cDNA or gDNA that made up the material.

From germline, CDR1 is SGHVS and CDR2 FQNEAQ. V was trimmed by 4 bases and J by 1 base, leaving 11 bases between them. There are 15 residues in the CDR3. Produced via immunoSEQ multiplex PCR; TCRdb's table is partial and in-frame only. The table has more than 50,000 clones, roughly 87% seen once; the top ten hold less than 2%. This clonotype was obtained from a woman aged 55 to 70 with acute or convalescent COVID-19. This chain links TRBV7-8 with TRBJ1-5; D perhaps matches TRBD1 (5 bases). Source material: peripheral blood. The CDR3 loop is CASSSGVASNQPQHF. Here the CDR3 DNA reads TGTGCCAGCAGCTCGGGGGTAGCAAGCAATCAGCCCCAGCATTTT.